The 17 T cell receptor beta chains in this list originate from one sample, sequenced in a study of cytomegalovirus exposure and HLA in healthy donors. The PCR employed 60 Vbeta primers together with 13 Jbeta primers. Profiling relied on immunoSEQ multiplex PCR, and the TCRdb table lists in-frame clones only, not all of them. Of around 150,000 clones listed, roughly 80% are singletons. The source material was PBMCs. Receptors originate from a man aged 25-45 years in good health and CMV-seronegative.

This clone was recorded once. This chain connects TRBV28 to TRBJ2-1, with 7 bases matching TRBD1. Trimming removed 6 bases from V and 9 bases from J; junction bases left unmatched: 14. Germline V gene lookup returns CDR1 MDHEN and CDR2 SYDVKM. The CDR3 extends over 15 amino acids. This chain's CDR3 is CASSTRATGDGEQFF. The CDR3, as DNA: TGTGCCAGCAGCACCAGAGCCACAGGGGACGGTGAGCAGTTCTTC.

The chain combines TRBV4-1 with TRBJ2-5, with TRBD2 matching over 7 bases. Germline loops: CDR1 MGHRA, CDR2 YSYEKL. This CDR3 comprises 15 residues. Losses at the gene ends were 8 bases for V and 4 bases for J; bases not matched to a gene: 13. CDR3 sequence reads: CASVGGGGIPETQYF. The CDR3 DNA sequence: TGCGCCAGCGTGGGGGGGGGAGGGATACCAGAGACCCAGTACTTC.

This clone was counted once. V and J are TRBV5-4 and TRBJ2-1, with 11 bases fitting TRBD2. CDR3 length equals 15 residues. The germline V gene has CDR1 SGHNT and CDR2 YYREEE (reference sequence). Losses at the gene ends were 4 bases for V and 3 bases for J; bases not matched to a gene: 3. This CDR3 reads CASSPGLADYNEQFF. The CDR3 nucleotides are TGTGCCAGCAGCCCGGGACTAGCGGACTACAATGAGCAGTTCTTC.

This chain links TRBV10-3 with TRBJ2-7, with 8 bases identical to TRBD1. CDR1 and CDR2 from the germline V gene are ENHRY and SYGVKD. V lost 1 base to trimming and J lost 5 bases; unmatched junction nucleotides: 7. CDR3 length equals 15 residues. In DNA form, the CDR3 reads TGTGCCATCAGTGAGTTACACCCGACAGGGGACGAGCAGTACTTC. Amino acids: CAISELHPTGDEQYF.

The rearrangement joins TRBV5-5 to TRBJ1-2; D gene ambiguous. The V end lost 3 bases, the J end lost 5 bases, and 8 bases lay between the germline ends. This CDR3 contains 12 residues. Germline CDR1 SGHKS, CDR2 YYEKEE (reference sequence). The CDR3 nucleotides are TGTGCCAGCAGCTGGCGGGATTATGGCTACACCTTC. Translating gives CASSWRDYGYTF.

The sample holds one count of this clone. The chain combines TRBV9 with TRBJ1-2; no reliable D call. CDR3 length: 13 amino acids. The germline CDR1 and CDR2 sequences are SGDLS and YYNGEE. V dropped 0 bases and J dropped 8 bases, with 11 bases sitting between them. Written as DNA, the CDR3 is TGTGCCAGCAGCGTAGGCGGGTTAGGGGGCTACACCTTC. The encoded protein is CASSVGGLGGYTF.

This clone was counted a single time. This chain uses TRBV7-9 with TRBJ2-2; TRBD2 matches 12 bases. From germline, CDR1 is SEHNR and CDR2 FQNEAQ (reference sequence). With V trimmed by 7 bases and J by 0 bases, 9 bases remained unmatched. The CDR3 contains 18 residues. Here the CDR3 reads CASTLRTSGIPNTGELFF. CDR3 coding DNA: TGTGCCAGCACCCTCCGGACTAGCGGGATCCCGAACACCGGGGAGCTGTTTTTT.

This rearrangement joins TRBV19 to TRBJ2-5; D remains ambiguous. CDR3 length: 14 residues. The V and J ends lost 5 bases and 5 bases respectively, with 15 bases between them. The germline gives CDR1 LNHDA, CDR2 SQIVND (reference sequence). The CDR3 sequence: CASSPRRWRETQYF. The CDR3 bases are TGTGCCAGTAGTCCCCGTCGGTGGCGGGAGACCCAGTACTTC.

This chain connects TRBV5-6 to TRBJ2-5, with 9 bases fitting TRBD1. J gave up 5 bases and V 2 bases, and 1 base lay outside the gene matches. Germline CDR1 reads SGHDT; CDR2 reads YYEEEE. The CDR3 is 13 amino acids. The CDR3 region is CASSFGTGETQYF. The CDR3 region has the DNA TGTGCCAGCAGCTTTGGGACAGGGGAGACCCAGTACTTC.

V and J are TRBV4-2 and TRBJ2-3, with TRBD2 matching over 12 bases. The junction had 1 base not matched to a gene; V was cut back by 0 bases and J by 3 bases. Germline loops: CDR1 LGHNA, CDR2 YNFKEQ. The CDR3 contains 16 residues. The CDR3 bases are TGTGCCAGCAGCCAAGACGGGACTAGCGGGACAGATACGCAGTATTTT. Residues: CASSQDGTSGTDTQYF.

The rearrangement joins TRBV6-8 to TRBJ1-5; the D gene is possibly TRBD1 (6 bases). This CDR3 contains 16 residues. V was shortened by 6 bases and J by 3 bases, with 18 bases between the two germline ends. Germline V CDR1 and CDR2: MNHGY, SAAAGT. The CDR3 region is CASSRKQGGDNQPQHF. As DNA, the CDR3 is TGTGCCAGCAGCAGAAAACAGGGTGGAGACAATCAGCCCCAGCATTTT.

This chain connects TRBV30 to TRBJ2-5, with a tentative D call TRBD2 (6 bases). From germline, CDR1 is GTSNPN and CDR2 SVGIG (reference sequence). V lost 4 bases, J lost 5 bases, and 11 bases lay in between. CDR3 length: 12 amino acids. The CDR3 bases are TGTGCCTGGACACCGGGGGTCGAGACCCAGTACTTC. This codes for CAWTPGVETQYF.

CDR3 sequence reads: CASSLASGSTTDTQYF. For the CDR3, the DNA is TGTGCCAGCAGCTTGGCTAGCGGGAGCACCACAGATACGCAGTATTTT. The chain is built from TRBV5-4 and TRBJ2-3; TRBD2 aligns across 10 bases. CDR3 length: 16 residues. V gave up 0 bases and J gave up 2 bases; unmatched junction bases: 3. Germline assignment: CDR1 SGHNT and CDR2 YYREEE (reference sequence).

This chain links TRBV9 with TRBJ2-1, with D perhaps matching TRBD2 (6 bases). The germline gives CDR1 SGDLS, CDR2 YYNGEE. This CDR3 has 18 residues. The V end lost 0 bases, the J end lost 6 bases, and 22 bases lay between the germline ends. CDR3 amino acids: CASSVAIGAGSWGNEQFF. The CDR3 DNA reads TGTGCCAGCAGCGTAGCCATCGGGGCGGGGTCTTGGGGCAATGAGCAGTTCTTC.

The V gene is TRBV10-3, the J gene TRBJ1-4; TRBD1 agrees at 11 bases. The CDR3 covers 16 residues. The V gene's germline CDR1 is ENHRY and CDR2 SYGVKD. Trimming removed 4 bases from V and 11 bases from J; junction bases left unmatched: 12. CDR3 sequence: CAISGPPGQGVSKLFF. The DNA for the CDR3 is TGTGCCATCAGTGGGCCTCCGGGACAGGGGGTTTCGAAACTGTTTTTT.

This chain joins TRBV11-3 and TRBJ2-1; no reliable D call. CDR1 SGHNT and CDR2 YENEEA come from the germline V gene. Trimming removed 0 bases from V and 0 bases from J, with 15 bases in between. The CDR3 covers 18 residues. This chain's CDR3 is CASSLDQGGTSSYNEQFF. The CDR3 DNA sequence: TGTGCCAGCAGCTTAGATCAAGGCGGAACAAGCTCCTACAATGAGCAGTTCTTC. Full variable domain (missing parts from reference TRBV11-3 and TRBJ2-1): EAGVVQSPRYKIIEKKQPVAFWCNPISGHNTLYWYLQNLGQGPELLIRYENEEAVDDSQLPKDRFSAERLKGVDSTLKIQPAELGDSAVYLCASSLDQGGTSSYNEQFFGPGTRLTVL.

V usage is TRBV19 and J usage is TRBJ2-5; 10 nucleotides line up with TRBD2. CDR1 and CDR2 from the germline V gene are LNHDA and SQIVND (reference sequence). V shed 8 bases, J shed 6 bases, and the junction held 18 bases outside the gene matches. The length of the CDR3 is 17 residues. In DNA form, the CDR3 reads TGTGCCAGTGGGTCCGGGGAGGCTAGCGGGAGTCTAAAGACCCAGTACTTC. This sequence encodes CASGSGEASGSLKTQYF.